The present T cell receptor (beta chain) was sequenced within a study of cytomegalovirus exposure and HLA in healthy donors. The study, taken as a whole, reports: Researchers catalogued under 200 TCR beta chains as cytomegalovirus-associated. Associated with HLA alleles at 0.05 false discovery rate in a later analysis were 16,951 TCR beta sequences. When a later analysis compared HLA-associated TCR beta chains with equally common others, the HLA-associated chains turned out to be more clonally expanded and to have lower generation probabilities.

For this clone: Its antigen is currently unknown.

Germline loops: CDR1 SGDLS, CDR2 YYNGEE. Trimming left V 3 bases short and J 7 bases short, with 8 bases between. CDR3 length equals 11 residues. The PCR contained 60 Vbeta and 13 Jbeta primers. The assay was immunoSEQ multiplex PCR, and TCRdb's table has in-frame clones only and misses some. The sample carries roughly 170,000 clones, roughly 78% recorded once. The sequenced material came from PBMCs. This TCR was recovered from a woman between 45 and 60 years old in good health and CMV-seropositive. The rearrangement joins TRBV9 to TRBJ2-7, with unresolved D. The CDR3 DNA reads TGTGCCAGCAGCGGGCTAGGAGAGCAGTACTTC. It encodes CASSGLGEQYF.